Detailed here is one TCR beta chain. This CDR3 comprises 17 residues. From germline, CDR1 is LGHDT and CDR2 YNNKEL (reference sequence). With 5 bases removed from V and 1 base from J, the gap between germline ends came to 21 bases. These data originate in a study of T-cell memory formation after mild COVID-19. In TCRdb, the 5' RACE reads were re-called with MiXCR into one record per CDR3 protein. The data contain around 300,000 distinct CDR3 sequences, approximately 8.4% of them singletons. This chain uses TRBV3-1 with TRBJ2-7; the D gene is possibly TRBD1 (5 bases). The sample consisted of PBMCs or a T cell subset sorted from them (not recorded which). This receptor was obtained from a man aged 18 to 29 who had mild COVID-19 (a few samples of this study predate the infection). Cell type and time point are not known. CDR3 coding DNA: TGTGCCAGCAGCAGGGGTAGCCCGGGCCCCAATTCCTACGAGCAGTACTTC. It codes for CASSRGSPGPNSYEQYF.